One sample yielded the 21 T cell receptor beta chains listed below, sequenced in a study of identical twins. Via MiXCR, TCRdb re-called the 5' RACE reads, giving one row per CDR3 protein. The table records about 220,000 distinct CDR3 sequences, around 8.1% of them present only once. These sequences were also reported in another study, on yellow fever vaccine responses in identical twins.

The material sequenced was memory (CD45RO+) T cells sorted from blood. The source of these receptors is a woman younger than 35 in good health.

This clonotype was picked up a small number of times. V is TRBV20-1 and J is TRBJ2-7; TRBD1 might be the D (6 bases). The ends were cut back, 2 bases at V and 3 bases at J, with 17 bases in the middle. CDR3 size: 15 residues. Germline CDR1 is DFQATT and CDR2 is SNEGSKA (reference sequence). CDR3 protein: CSARSLAGAVYEQYF. For the CDR3, the DNA is TGCAGTGCTAGATCTCTGGCAGGGGCTGTCTACGAGCAGTACTTC.

This clonotype was seen a handful of times. J is TRBJ2-7 and V is TRBV5-1; the match to TRBD2 covers 14 bases. Germline CDR1 is SGHRS and CDR2 is YFSETQ. With 3 bases clipped from V and 2 bases from J, the junction kept 1 base outside the gene matches. CDR3 size: 15 residues. The CDR3 nucleotides are TGCGCCAGCAGCTGGGGACTAGCGGGAGCCTACGAGCAGTACTTC. This encodes CASSWGLAGAYEQYF.

This clonotype was picked up many times. This chain joins TRBV12-3 or TRBV12-4 and TRBJ2-1; possible D gene TRBD2, 5 bases. The CDR3 covers 15 residues. V lost 3 bases and J 4 bases, leaving 13 bases between the germline ends. The CDR3 nucleotides are TGTGCCAGCAGTTTTGGGAGCTCTCTATACAATGAGCAGTTCTTC. The encoded protein is CASSFGSSLYNEQFF.

This clonotype was detected only a few times. The chain joins TRBV7-2 to TRBJ2-3, with D perhaps matching TRBD2 (7 bases). The CDR3 has 17 amino acids. Deletions cut 1 base from V and 1 base from J, with 15 bases between. Germline values: CDR1 SGHTA, CDR2 FQGNSA. For the CDR3, the DNA is TGTGCCAGCAGCTTAGTAGGGGGGGGGATGGGCACAGATACGCAGTATTTT. It encodes CASSLVGGGMGTDTQYF.

The J gene is TRBJ2-3, the V gene TRBV20-1; TRBD2 aligns across 7 bases. The CDR3 covers 19 residues. Trimming at V came to 4 bases and at J to 4 bases, leaving 23 bases not matched to a gene. Germline lookup yields CDR1 DFQATT and CDR2 SNEGSKA (reference sequence). DNA for the CDR3: TGCAGTGCTACAGACCCCCCCCCCGGGACTACGAGCAGAGCAGATACGCAGTATTTT. Its translation is CSATDPPPGTTSRADTQYF.

This clonotype occurred many times. V usage is TRBV6-4 and J usage is TRBJ2-2; D possibly matches TRBD1 or TRBD2 (5 bases each). The CDR3 is made up of 15 amino acids. V shed 4 bases and J shed 1 base, with 10 bases lying between them. The germline CDR1 and CDR2 sequences are MRHNA and SNTAGT. The CDR3 bases are TGTGCCAGCAGTGGAGGGGCCGAGAACACCGGGGAGCTGTTTTTT. Residues: CASSGGAENTGELFF.

The CDR3 here is CASSSSTGQWQYF. In DNA form, the CDR3 reads TGTGCCAGCAGTTCCTCAACTGGACAGTGGCAGTACTTC. This chain connects TRBV6-6 to TRBJ2-7; tentatively, D is TRBD1 (6 bases). V lost 4 bases to trimming and J lost 9 bases, with 16 bases between them. CDR3 length equals 13 residues. Germline CDR1 and CDR2: MNHNY and SVGAGI (reference sequence).

There are many counts of this clonotype. The genes are TRBV29-1 and TRBJ2-3; possibly TRBD1 for D (5 bases). There are 12 residues in the CDR3. The V end lost 0 bases, the J end lost 15 bases, and 16 bases lay between the germline ends. Germline CDR1 and CDR2: SQVTM and ANQGSEA. CDR3 region: CSVEEVGRVNYF. The CDR3 DNA is TGCAGCGTTGAAGAAGTGGGCAGGGTCAATTATTTT.

This clonotype has at least ten counts. This rearrangement joins TRBV4-2 to TRBJ2-7; D is uncertain. V was shortened by 6 bases and J by 0 bases, with 21 bases between the two germline ends. The CDR3 has 17 amino acids. Germline V lookup: CDR1 LGHNA, CDR2 YNFKEQ. CDR3 sequence reads: CASSRQEQTSSSYEQYF. In DNA, the CDR3 is TGTGCCAGCAGTCGCCAAGAGCAAACAAGTAGCTCCTACGAGCAGTACTTC.

This clonotype was found many times. The chain carries TRBV4-1 and TRBJ2-5; the D is unclear. Germline values: CDR1 MGHRA, CDR2 YSYEKL. V lost 4 bases and J lost 4, with 16 bases in between. This CDR3 region has 15 residues. Written as DNA, the CDR3 is TGCGCCAGCAGCCTCTTTCGCTCGGTAGGAGAGACCCAGTACTTC. Translated: CASSLFRSVGETQYF.

This clonotype was counted ten times or more. This chain connects TRBV12-3 or TRBV12-4 to TRBJ2-2, with 8 bases that match TRBD1. V gave up 4 bases and J gave up 3 bases; unmatched junction bases: 1. The CDR3 runs to 14 residues. For the CDR3, the DNA is TGTGCCAGCAGTTGGACAGGGTACACCGGGGAGCTGTTTTTT. This codes for CASSWTGYTGELFF.

This clonotype has a count of ten or more. V usage is TRBV19 and J usage is TRBJ2-3; weak D call: TRBD2 (5 bases). Germline CDR1 and CDR2: LNHDA and SQIVND (reference sequence). V lost 4 bases and J lost 4, with 9 bases in between. There are 13 residues in the CDR3. CDR3 amino acids: CASSKGVPDTQYF. CDR3 bases: TGTGCCAGTAGTAAGGGAGTCCCAGATACGCAGTATTTT.

This clonotype was detected a few times. The chain joins TRBV11-2 to TRBJ2-3; perhaps D is TRBD1 or TRBD2 (6 bases each). Trimming left V 2 bases short and J 8 bases short, with 26 bases between. Germline-derived CDR1 and CDR2 are SGHAT and FQNNGV. The CDR3 is made up of 18 amino acids. CDR3 bases: TGTGCCAGCAGCTTAATCGTCCTAGGGGGGAACGCGGCAGGTACGCAGTATTTT. Residues: CASSLIVLGGNAAGTQYF.

This clonotype was seen at least ten times. This rearrangement joins TRBV29-1 to TRBJ2-7, with 8 bases fitting TRBD1. V was clipped by 8 bases and J by 6 bases; unmatched bases: 12. Germline-derived CDR1 and CDR2 are SQVTM and ANQGSEA. This CDR3 region has 13 residues. The CDR3 nucleotides are TGCAGCATAGGAGAGACAGGGGCGGGCGAGCAGTACTTC. The encoded protein is CSIGETGAGEQYF.

This clonotype was counted ten times or more. The gene calls are TRBV12-3 or TRBV12-4 and TRBJ2-2; D might be TRBD1 (6 bases). The ends were cut back, 3 bases at V and 5 bases at J, with 10 bases in the middle. CDR3 size: 14 residues. DNA for the CDR3: TGTGCCAGCAGTTTGCAGGGGTGGACCGGGGAGCTGTTTTTT. Translated, it gives CASSLQGWTGELFF.

The chain uses TRBV28 and TRBJ1-2; D is ambiguous. The CDR3 is made up of 12 amino acids. Germline V lookup: CDR1 MDHEN, CDR2 SYDVKM. V was cut by 4 bases and J by 7 bases, with 10 bases left in between. The CDR3 sequence is CASSSSAPGYTF. The CDR3 DNA is TGTGCCAGCAGTTCGTCGGCCCCTGGCTACACCTTC.

This chain links TRBV15 with TRBJ2-4; 8 bases align to TRBD1. Trimming cost V 5 bases and J 0 bases; bases outside gene matches: 3. In germline, CDR1 is LNHNV, CDR2 YYDKDF (reference sequence). CDR3 size: 15 residues. The CDR3 DNA is TGTGCCACCAGCGCGGGACAGGTAGCCAAAAACATTCAGTACTTC. Its translation: CATSAGQVAKNIQYF.

In its sample, this clonotype was seen many times. V gene TRBV7-2 combines with J gene TRBJ2-5, with D possibly matching TRBD2 (6 bases). V was shortened by 5 bases and J by 5 bases, with 15 bases between the two germline ends. This CDR3 is 14 amino acids long. In germline, CDR1 is SGHTA, CDR2 FQGNSA. The CDR3 bases are TGTGCCAGCAGCCCTGGGGGAAGCGGGGAGACCCAGTACTTC. It encodes CASSPGGSGETQYF.

This clonotype occurred once. The chain recombines TRBV4-3 with TRBJ2-2, with TRBD2 matching 9 bases. The ends lost 4 bases at V and 1 base at J; junction bases unmatched: 1. Germline CDR1 LGHNA, CDR2 YSLEER. This CDR3 is 15 amino acids long. The CDR3 here is CASSPAGGNTGELFF. The DNA for the CDR3 is TGCGCCAGCAGCCCAGCGGGAGGGAACACCGGGGAGCTGTTTTTT.

This clonotype has ten or more counts. The V and J genes are TRBV5-6 and TRBJ2-2; D is perhaps TRBD1 (6 bases). Germline V gene data show CDR1 as SGHDT and CDR2 as YYEEEE. The CDR3 is 14 amino acids. Deletions cut 5 bases from V and 2 bases from J, with 10 bases between. Here the CDR3 DNA reads TGTGCCAGCAGACGGACAGTAAACACCGGGGAGCTGTTTTTT. This sequence encodes CASRRTVNTGELFF.

The rearrangement uses TRBV4-3 and TRBJ2-7; 12 nucleotides line up with TRBD2. The J segment lost 10 bases and the V segment lost 0 bases, leaving 19 bases of the junction unmatched. This CDR3 has 19 amino acids. Germline CDR1 reads LGHNA; CDR2 reads YSLEER. The CDR3: CASSQDPPKASGRAREQYF. CDR3 DNA sequence: TGCGCCAGCAGCCAAGATCCGCCTAAAGCTAGCGGGAGGGCCCGTGAACAGTACTTC.